These T cell receptor beta chains were read from a single sample in a study of blood T cell repertoires in COVID-19. The repertoire was sequenced with immunoSEQ multiplex PCR; TCRdb's copy has only in-frame clones and lacks some. This table holds about 370,000 clones, more than 70% found once. The sample consisted of peripheral blood. These receptor sequences come from a woman aged 25 to 39 with COVID-19, enrolled during active disease. The conserved cysteine and the conserved F or W are not part of the CDR3 here.

J gene,V gene,CDR3 protein
TRBJ2-7,TRBV28,ASSFRQGPTYEQY
TRBJ2-7,TRBV11-2,ASSLEGRPTTDEQY
TRBJ2-2,TRBV10-3,AIGQPAGGNTGELF
TRBJ2-7,TRBV5-1,ASSLDRTGGSEQY
TRBJ2-4,TRBV5-6,ASSSGQSRSQNIQY
TRBJ2-1,TRBV2,ASSDPFGPYRGEQF
TRBJ1-5,TRBV27,ASSLTYSNQPQH
TRBJ1-5,TRBV5-1,ASSLTGNQPQH
TRBJ2-2,TRBV11-3,ASSSRVAGNTGELF
TRBJ2-5,TRBV3-1/TRBV3-2,ASSQGTRVRETQY
TRBJ2-7,TRBV7-9,ASSLPLGQGESVYEQY
TRBJ2-3,TRBV24-1,ATRTGGADTQY
TRBJ2-1,TRBV19,ASTPQGRGLFNEQF
TRBJ1-2,TRBV27,ASSKDSWNGYT
TRBJ2-5,TRBV25-1,ASSEWGGPETQY
TRBJ2-7,TRBV7-8,ASSHPTGTEQY
TRBJ2-7,TRBV3-1/TRBV3-2,ASSLGGASYEQY
TRBJ2-1,TRBV9,ASSGDRESYNEQF
TRBJ2-1,TRBV11-3,ASSLGATPGNEQF
TRBJ2-7,TRBV7-2,ASSLLGGEQY
TRBJ2-7,TRBV19,ASSIPEQSYEQY
TRBJ2-1,TRBV19,ASWGGREQF
TRBJ1-2,TRBV24-1,ATSSSGRSYGYT
TRBJ2-5,TRBV18,ASSPEQGETQY
TRBJ1-5,TRBV27,ASSKLGQGLNQPQH
TRBJ2-7,TRBV6-2/TRBV6-3,ASSTMDRPLPGY
TRBJ2-7,TRBV14,ASSPGARYEQY
TRBJ1-2,TRBV6-5,ASSYSTGVDYT
TRBJ1-1,TRBV15,ATSPGRDRGPLM
TRBJ2-7,TRBV6-2/TRBV6-3,ASSDSTGTYEQY
TRBJ2-7,TRBV6-6,ASSYQRGVSYEQY
TRBJ2-7,TRBV4-1,ASSQSQGLTYEQY